These 30 T cell receptor beta chains were all obtained from the same sample, sequenced in a study of CD8 T cells in Susac syndrome. A quantity of roughly 0.5 to 1 ug RNA underwent reverse transcription using random hexamers. One entry per CDR3 protein results from TCRdb running MiXCR on the immunoSEQ multiplex PCR reads. This table has roughly 120,000 distinct CDR3 sequences, approximately 93% appearing once. Sequencing used CD4+ T cells from PBMCs. These receptors were obtained from a human donor with multiple sclerosis.

The V gene is TRBV12-3 or TRBV12-4, the J gene TRBJ2-7; no reliable D call. CDR3 size: 12 residues. Trimming stripped 3 bases from V and 4 bases from J, with 7 bases between. This chain's CDR3 is CASSLTRYEQYF. Written as DNA, the CDR3 is TGTGCCAGCAGTTTGACGAGGTACGAGCAGTACTTC.

The V gene is TRBV20-1, the J gene TRBJ2-1; D perhaps matches TRBD2 (6 bases). The CDR3 runs 13 residues. The germline V and J ends were trimmed by 2 bases and 9 bases, with 14 bases remaining between them. The V gene's germline CDR1 is DFQATT and CDR2 SNEGSKA (reference sequence). DNA of the CDR3: TGCAGTGCTAGACTCGGGGGAATAGCTGAGCAGTTCTTC. Its protein is CSARLGGIAEQFF.

V usage is TRBV19 and J usage is TRBJ2-5; D may be TRBD1 or TRBD2 (5 bases each). V was pared by 5 bases and J by 4 bases, with 20 bases between. The CDR3 is 16 residues long. The germline gives CDR1 LNHDA, CDR2 SQIVND (reference sequence). The CDR3 DNA reads as TGTGCCAGTAGTGCGCCGGGACGCCCAACGGCAGAGACCCAGTACTTC. As protein: CASSAPGRPTAETQYF.

This chain connects TRBV6-2 or TRBV6-3 to TRBJ2-5; 9 nucleotides match TRBD2. After removal of 2 bases from V and 2 bases from J, the junction contained 12 bases not matched to a gene. The CDR3 covers 18 residues. CDR1 is MNHEY and CDR2 is SVGEGT in the germline V gene. For the CDR3, the DNA is TGTGCCAGCAGTTACAAAAGCGGGGGGCCTCCAGGGCAAGAGACCCAGTACTTC. Translating gives CASSYKSGGPPGQETQYF.

The V and J genes are TRBV7-2 and TRBJ2-3; 14 nucleotides align to TRBD2. V was pared by 6 bases and J by 0 bases, with 8 bases of the junction left unmatched. CDR1 and CDR2 from the germline V gene are SGHTA and FQGNSA. This CDR3 has 18 residues. The CDR3 bases are TGTGCCAGCAGTTCCGGACTAGCGGGGGGAGTTAGCACAGATACGCAGTATTTT. Translating gives CASSSGLAGGVSTDTQYF.

The rearrangement joins TRBV4-1 to TRBJ1-2; the D gene is possibly TRBD1 (5 bases). V was pared by 3 bases and J by 4 bases, with 15 bases between. The CDR3 loop spans 15 amino acids. Germline CDR1 reads MGHRA; CDR2 reads YSYEKL. The CDR3, as DNA: TGCGCCAGCAGCCAGGCCAGCGGGACGGGCTATGGCTACACCTTC. Encoded protein: CASSQASGTGYGYTF.

This clonotype was seen only once. CDR3 coding DNA: TGCAGCGTTGCTGGTGTCCGCACTGAAGCTTTCTTT. Translation gives CSVAGVRTEAFF. J is TRBJ1-1 and V is TRBV29-1; D gene unclear. V was trimmed by 4 bases and J by 4 bases, leaving 10 bases between them. The CDR3 loop spans 12 amino acids. Germline-derived CDR1 and CDR2 are SQVTM and ANQGSEA.

The chain has TRBV19 and TRBJ1-4, with 7 bases that match TRBD1. The V gene end was trimmed by 6 bases and the J gene end by 5 bases; junction bases not matched to a gene: 6. The CDR3 totals 14 residues. Germline V gives CDR1 LNHDA, CDR2 SQIVND (reference sequence). Here the CDR3 reads CASSHQGGNEKLFF. CDR3 in DNA: TGTGCCAGTAGCCACCAGGGGGGAAATGAAAAACTGTTTTTT.

This clonotype has a handful of counts. The CDR3 nucleotides read TGCGCCAGCAGCCAGACCTCGTCCACAGATACGCAGTATTTT. As protein: CASSQTSSTDTQYF. This chain links TRBV5-1 with TRBJ2-3, with D unclear. V was shortened by 4 bases and J by 2 bases, with 11 bases between the two germline ends. Germline loops: CDR1 SGHRS, CDR2 YFSETQ. CDR3 length equals 14 residues.

The rearrangement uses TRBV19 and TRBJ2-7; perhaps D is TRBD1 or TRBD2 (6 bases each). CDR1 and CDR2 from the germline V gene are LNHDA and SQIVND (reference sequence). Between the trimmed V and J ends, which lost 3 bases and 2 bases, there was a span of 14 bases. This CDR3 is 15 amino acids long. For the CDR3, the DNA is TGTGCCAGTAGTATCTCGGGGGCGGACGCCTACGAGCAGTACTTC. It yields the protein CASSISGADAYEQYF.

The J gene is TRBJ1-2, the V gene TRBV29-1, with D possibly being TRBD1 (6 bases). The CDR3 consists of 17 residues. Germline CDR1 SQVTM, CDR2 ANQGSEA. The V and J ends lost 2 bases and 6 bases respectively, with 25 bases between them. CDR3 nucleotides: TGCAGCGTTGAACCAGAGGGGGGATGGTTTTCACCTAATGGCTACACCTTC. Amino acid sequence: CSVEPEGGWFSPNGYTF.

The DNA of the CDR3 is TGTGCCAGCACCCCGGAGAGCCTCGAGCAGTTCTTC. Its translation is CASTPESLEQFF. The chain couples TRBV7-9 to TRBJ2-1; D remains ambiguous. CDR3 length: 12 amino acids. Per germline, CDR1 SEHNR and CDR2 FQNEAQ (reference sequence). V was shortened by 7 bases and J by 10 bases, with 14 bases between the two germline ends.

The chain recombines TRBV7-9 with TRBJ2-3; 8 bases are a match to TRBD2. With V trimmed by 5 bases and J by 1 base, 11 bases remained unmatched. The CDR3 loop spans 17 amino acids. The germline CDR1 and CDR2 sequences are SEHNR and FQNEAQ (reference sequence). The CDR3 protein is CASSPRGGGPRTDTQYF. CDR3 coding DNA: TGTGCCAGCAGCCCTCGGGGCGGGGGGCCCCGCACAGATACGCAGTATTTT.

The chain combines TRBV4-1 with TRBJ2-6, with a weak D call TRBD2 (5 bases). The germline CDR1 and CDR2 sequences are MGHRA and YSYEKL. Trimming removed 1 base from V and 2 bases from J, with 9 bases in between. The CDR3 loop spans 16 amino acids. The CDR3 coding sequence is TGCGCCAGCAGCCAAGGTCGGGGAACTGGGGCCAACGTCCTGACTTTC. The encoded protein is CASSQGRGTGANVLTF.

This clonotype was found a few times. This chain connects TRBV12-3 or TRBV12-4 to TRBJ2-7; D is ambiguous. V lost 6 bases and J lost 3, with 12 bases in between. CDR3 length equals 13 residues. The CDR3, as DNA: TGTGCCAGCAGCTGGGCAGGCGGCTACGAGCAGTACTTC. The encoded protein is CASSWAGGYEQYF.

J is TRBJ1-2 and V is TRBV29-1, with 9 bases identical to TRBD1. In germline, CDR1 is SQVTM, CDR2 ANQGSEA. This CDR3 region has 12 residues. The V and J ends lost 7 bases and 10 bases, in that order; junction bases with no gene match: 10. This chain's CDR3 is CSADRDRVIYTF. Written as DNA, the CDR3 is TGCAGCGCCGACCGGGACAGGGTTATCTACACCTTC. Full variable domain (rest looked up from reference TRBV29-1 and TRBJ1-2): SAVISQKPSRDICQRGTSLTIQCQVDSQVTMMFWYRQQPGQSLTLIATANQGSEATYESGFVIDKFPISRPNLTFSTLTVSNMSPEDSSIYLCSADRDRVIYTFGSGTRLTVV.

The V and J genes are TRBV29-1 and TRBJ1-1; 9 bases match TRBD1. After removal of 4 bases from V and 1 base from J, the junction contained 13 bases not matched to a gene. Germline V gene lookup returns CDR1 SQVTM and CDR2 ANQGSEA. This CDR3 is built from 17 residues. The CDR3 region has the DNA TGCAGCGTTGGGGGTCCTGGGACAGGGCATACGAACACTGAAGCTTTCTTT. As protein: CSVGGPGTGHTNTEAFF.

The V call is TRBV7-2, the J call TRBJ2-5; D gene ambiguous. V was trimmed by 0 bases and J by 1 base, leaving 6 bases between them. Germline V gene data show CDR1 as SGHTA and CDR2 as FQGNSA. This CDR3 has 14 amino acids. The DNA for the CDR3 is TGTGCCAGCAGCTTAGCACTGGGCCAAGAGACCCAGTACTTC. This encodes CASSLALGQETQYF.

The chain combines TRBV2 with TRBJ2-3; 8 bases are a match to TRBD2. Per germline, CDR1 SNHLY and CDR2 FYNNEI. V shed 6 bases and J 2 bases; nucleotides not matched to a gene: 7. The CDR3 totals 15 residues. In nucleotides, the CDR3 is TGTGCCAGCAGGGAGGGACTAGGGAACACAGATACGCAGTATTTT. The encoded protein is CASREGLGNTDTQYF.

This clonotype was seen once. This rearrangement joins TRBV7-3 to TRBJ2-2, with 10 bases fitting TRBD1. The CDR3 extends over 16 amino acids. V trimming: 5 bases; J trimming: 4 bases; junction bases outside the gene matches: 7. The V gene's germline CDR1 is SGHTA and CDR2 FQGTGA. CDR3 coding DNA: TGTGCCAGCAGCCCATCCGGGACAGGGGTCACCGGGGAGCTGTTTTTT. Translating gives CASSPSGTGVTGELFF.

Points on this clonotype: No conserved phenylalanine or tryptophan is present at the end of the CDR3, so a read error is the likely explanation. CDR3: CASSQYTGTGELFS. The CDR3 nucleotides read TGTGCCAGCAGCCAATATACAGGGACCGGGGAGCTGTTTTCT. The chain is built from TRBV3-1 and TRBJ2-2; tentative D call: TRBD1 (6 bases). The CDR3 consists of 14 residues. Trimming removed 2 bases from V and 5 bases from J, with 9 bases in between. Germline V gives CDR1 LGHDT, CDR2 YNNKEL (reference sequence).

This chain uses TRBV29-1 with TRBJ1-1; 9 nucleotides align to TRBD1. The CDR3 is made up of 14 amino acids. The V gene's germline CDR1 is SQVTM and CDR2 ANQGSEA. V lost 4 bases, J lost 5 bases, and 8 bases stayed unmatched. The CDR3 reads CSVATGGAGTEAFF. In nucleotides, the CDR3 is TGCAGCGTTGCAACAGGGGGCGCGGGTACTGAAGCTTTCTTT.

This clonotype appeared a few times. CDR3 coding DNA: TGTGCCAGCAGTTCCGGACAGGCAGACCTCTATGGCTACACCTTC. It encodes CASSSGQADLYGYTF. The V gene is TRBV6-5, the J gene TRBJ1-2; 7 bases are shared with TRBD1. Germline CDR1 is MNHEY and CDR2 is SVGAGI. V shed 4 bases, J shed 4 bases, and the junction held 9 bases outside the gene matches. The CDR3 is 15 amino acids.

This chain uses TRBV5-1 with TRBJ1-6; 8 bases match TRBD1. From germline, CDR1 is SGHRS and CDR2 YFSETQ. Trimming took 0 bases from V and 9 from J; bases not matched to a gene: 8. CDR3 length equals 16 residues. The CDR3 DNA reads as TGCGCCAGCAGCTTGGATGGACAGGGCAATGGTTCACCCCTCCACTTT. Translated: CASSLDGQGNGSPLHF.

The CDR3 coding sequence is TGTGCCAGCAGCCATGGGGACAGGGTAGATTCACCCCTCCACTTT. Amino acids: CASSHGDRVDSPLHF. The chain couples TRBV16 to TRBJ1-6, with TRBD1 matching 9 bases. J gave up 8 bases and V 3 bases, and 5 bases lay outside the gene matches. Germline loops: CDR1 KGHSY, CDR2 FQNENV. This CDR3 region has 15 residues.

V is TRBV18 and J is TRBJ2-7; weak D call: TRBD1 (5 bases). Trimming pared 3 bases from V and 7 bases from J, leaving 10 bases between. The germline gives CDR1 KGHSH, CDR2 LQKENI. This CDR3 is built from 12 residues. CDR3 amino acids: CASSPTHREQYF. DNA for the CDR3: TGTGCCAGCTCACCGACCCACAGGGAGCAGTACTTC.

V and J are TRBV2 and TRBJ2-3; the D gene could be TRBD1 or TRBD2 (5 bases each). V lost 4 bases to trimming and J lost 2 bases, with 13 bases between them. This CDR3 region has 15 residues. Germline V gives CDR1 SNHLY, CDR2 FYNNEI. CDR3 region: CASSVQGRITDTQYF. The DNA of the CDR3 is TGTGCCAGCAGTGTTCAGGGACGGATCACAGATACGCAGTATTTT.

The rearrangement uses TRBV3-1 and TRBJ1-1; TRBD1 agrees at 7 bases. Germline CDR1 reads LGHDT; CDR2 reads YNNKEL (reference sequence). The CDR3 length is 15 residues. J lost 10 bases, V lost 0 bases, and 11 bases had no gene match. The CDR3 region is CASSQDLTGAGGAFF. In DNA, the CDR3 is TGTGCCAGCAGCCAAGATCTAACAGGGGCGGGGGGAGCTTTCTTT.

This clonotype was seen a single time. The chain uses TRBV5-6 and TRBJ1-1, with 8 bases lining up with TRBD1. The CDR3 sequence is 15 residues long. Trimming at V came to 4 bases and at J to 4 bases, leaving 9 bases not matched to a gene. In germline, CDR1 is SGHDT, CDR2 YYEEEE. The CDR3 coding sequence is TGTGCCAGCAGCGGAAGGACAGGGTGGACCACTGAAGCTTTCTTT. Translated: CASSGRTGWTTEAFF.

The rearrangement uses TRBV3-1 and TRBJ1-2; D is possibly TRBD1 (5 bases). The V and J ends lost 5 bases and 9 bases respectively, with 22 bases between them. CDR3 length: 15 amino acids. Germline loops: CDR1 LGHDT, CDR2 YNNKEL (reference sequence). CDR3 region: CASSKARGQGQRYTF. The CDR3 DNA reads TGTGCCAGCAGCAAGGCGAGAGGGCAGGGTCAGCGCTACACCTTC.